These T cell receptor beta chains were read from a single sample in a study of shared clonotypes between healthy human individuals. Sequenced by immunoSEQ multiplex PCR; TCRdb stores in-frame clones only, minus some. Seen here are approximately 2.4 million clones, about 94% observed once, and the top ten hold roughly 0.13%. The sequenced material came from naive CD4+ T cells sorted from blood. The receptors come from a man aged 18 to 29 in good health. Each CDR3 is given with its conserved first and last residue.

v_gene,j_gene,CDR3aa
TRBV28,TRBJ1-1,CASRPPQGATEAFF
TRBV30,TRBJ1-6,CAWSVRSSYNSPLHF
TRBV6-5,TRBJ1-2,CASSYLGGTYYGYTF
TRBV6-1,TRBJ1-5,CASSPDRVGLHF
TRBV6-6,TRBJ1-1,CASSYRDLGDTEAFF
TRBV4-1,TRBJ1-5,CASSRGGIQPQHF
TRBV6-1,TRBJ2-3,CAGSGRETDTQYF
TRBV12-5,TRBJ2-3,CASGLRPGGNTDTQYF
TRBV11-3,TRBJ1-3,CASSLNRDGNTIYF
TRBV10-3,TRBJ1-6,CAISEKNSNNSPLHF
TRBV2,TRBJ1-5,CASTGGDGSQPQHF
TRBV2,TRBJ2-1,CASRELAGGNYNEQFF
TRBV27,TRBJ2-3,CASSFRGAVDTQYF
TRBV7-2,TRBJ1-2,CASSLDIGGYTF
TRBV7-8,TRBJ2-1,CASSLARQGAEFF
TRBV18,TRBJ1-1,CASSPPGGKAFF
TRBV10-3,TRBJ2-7,CAIGRAGTTYEQYF
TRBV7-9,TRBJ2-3,CASSSLARVDTQYF
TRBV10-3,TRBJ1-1,CAISESLNTEAFF
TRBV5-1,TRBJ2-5,CASSLRDSQETQYF
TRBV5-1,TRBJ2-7,CASSYGPRAVEQYF
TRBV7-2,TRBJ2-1,CASSLVWLAVNEQFF
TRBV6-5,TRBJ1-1,CASSYSLQGYTEAFF
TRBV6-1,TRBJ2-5,CALRWAGIETQYF
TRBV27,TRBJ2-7,CASSFHLASQYEQYF
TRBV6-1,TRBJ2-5,CATQLTSGYQETQYF